This paragraph covers one T cell receptor beta chain sequence. Its antigen is still unknown. The sample comes from a study of OX40 agonist ivuxolimab in advanced cancers. About the research overall: Hepatocellular carcinoma, melanoma, renal cell or head and neck cancer affected the dose-escalation patients. Study-wide findings and caveats: Expanded clones were, on average, more numerous among CD8+ T cells than CD4+.

With autoimmune disease history or systemic immunosuppression, patients were excluded. Per germline, CDR1 SGHNT and CDR2 YENEEA. V gave up 0 bases and J gave up 0 bases, with 21 bases separating them. This CDR3 has 20 amino acids. Generated by immunoSEQ multiplex PCR, the TCRdb table keeps only in-frame clones and is missing some. The sample lists tens of thousands of clones, approximately 90% occurring once. V usage is TRBV11-3 and J usage is TRBJ2-1, with a possible D match to TRBD1 (6 bases). Sample: CD4+ or CD8+ T cells sorted from blood, taken in a trial of the OX40 agonist ivuxolimab. This TCR came from an adult with an advanced solid tumor such as melanoma, head and neck, liver or kidney cancer. The chain's CDR3 is CASSLEGRGARISSYNEQFF. The CDR3 DNA follows: TGTGCCAGCAGCTTAGAGGGCAGGGGCGCTCGAATCAGCTCCTACAATGAGCAGTTCTTC.